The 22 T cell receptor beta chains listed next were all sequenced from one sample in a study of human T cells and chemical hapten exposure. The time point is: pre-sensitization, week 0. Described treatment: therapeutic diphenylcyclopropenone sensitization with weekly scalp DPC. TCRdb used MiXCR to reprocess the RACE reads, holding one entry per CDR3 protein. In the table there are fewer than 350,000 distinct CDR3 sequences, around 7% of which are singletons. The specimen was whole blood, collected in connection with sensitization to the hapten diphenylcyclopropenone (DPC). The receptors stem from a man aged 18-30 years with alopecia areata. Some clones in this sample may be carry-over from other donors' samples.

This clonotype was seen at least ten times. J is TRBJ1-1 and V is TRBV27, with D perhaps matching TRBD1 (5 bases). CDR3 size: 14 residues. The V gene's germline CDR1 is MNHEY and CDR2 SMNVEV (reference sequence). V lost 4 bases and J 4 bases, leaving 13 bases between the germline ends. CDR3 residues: CASSSSGSGTEAFF. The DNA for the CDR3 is TGTGCCAGCAGTTCATCAGGGAGCGGCACTGAAGCTTTCTTT.

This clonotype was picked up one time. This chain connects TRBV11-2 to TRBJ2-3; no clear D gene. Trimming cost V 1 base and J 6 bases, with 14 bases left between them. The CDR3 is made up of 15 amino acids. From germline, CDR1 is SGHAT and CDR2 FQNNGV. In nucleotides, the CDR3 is TGTGCCAGCAGCTTAGGCCCTCGGCTAGTGGATACGCAGTATTTT. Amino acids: CASSLGPRLVDTQYF.

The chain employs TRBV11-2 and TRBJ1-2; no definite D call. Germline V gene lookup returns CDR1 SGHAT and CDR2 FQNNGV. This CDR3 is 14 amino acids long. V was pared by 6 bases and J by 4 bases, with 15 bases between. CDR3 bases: TGTGCCAGCAGGCCGGGAGCGGAGCGCTATGGCTACACCTTC. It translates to CASRPGAERYGYTF. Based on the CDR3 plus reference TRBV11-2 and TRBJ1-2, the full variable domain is EAGVAQSPRYKIIEKRQSVAFWCNPISGHATLYWYQQILGQGPKLLIQFQNNGVVDDSQLPKDRFSAERLKGVDSTLKIQPAKLEDSAVYLCASRPGAERYGYTFGSGTRLTVV.

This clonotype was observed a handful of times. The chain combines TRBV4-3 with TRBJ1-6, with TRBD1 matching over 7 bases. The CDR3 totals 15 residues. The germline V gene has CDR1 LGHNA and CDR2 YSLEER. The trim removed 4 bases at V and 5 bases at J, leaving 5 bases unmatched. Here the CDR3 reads CASSPRGADNSPLHF. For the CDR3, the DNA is TGCGCCAGCAGCCCCAGGGGGGCCGATAATTCACCCCTCCACTTT.

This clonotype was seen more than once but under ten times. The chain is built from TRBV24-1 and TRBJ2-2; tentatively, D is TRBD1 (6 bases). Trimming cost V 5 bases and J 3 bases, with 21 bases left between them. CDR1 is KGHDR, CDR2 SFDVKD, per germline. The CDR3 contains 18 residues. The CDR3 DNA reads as TGTGCCACCAGTGCCATTTCCGGGACACCCGCCCACACCGGGGAGCTGTTTTTT. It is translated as CATSAISGTPAHTGELFF.

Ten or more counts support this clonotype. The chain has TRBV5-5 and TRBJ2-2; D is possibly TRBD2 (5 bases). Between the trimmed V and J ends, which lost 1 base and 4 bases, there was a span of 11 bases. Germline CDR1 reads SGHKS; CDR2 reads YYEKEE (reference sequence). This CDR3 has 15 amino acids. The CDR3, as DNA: TGTGCCAGCAGCTTGATGAGGACTCCCACCGGGGAGCTGTTTTTT. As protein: CASSLMRTPTGELFF.

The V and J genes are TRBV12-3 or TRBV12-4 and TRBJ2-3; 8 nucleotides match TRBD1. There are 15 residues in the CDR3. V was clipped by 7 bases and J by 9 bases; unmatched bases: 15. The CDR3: CASTSPDRDSRTQYF. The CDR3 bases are TGTGCCAGCACCTCCCCGGACAGGGATTCAAGGACGCAGTATTTT.

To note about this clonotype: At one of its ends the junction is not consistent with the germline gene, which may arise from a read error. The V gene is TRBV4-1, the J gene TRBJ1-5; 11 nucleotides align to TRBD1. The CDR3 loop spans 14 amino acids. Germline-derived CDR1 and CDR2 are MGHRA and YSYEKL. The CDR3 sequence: CTSRGQGDNQPQHF. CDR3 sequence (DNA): TGCACCAGCAGGGGACAGGGGGACAATCAGCCCCAGCATTTT.

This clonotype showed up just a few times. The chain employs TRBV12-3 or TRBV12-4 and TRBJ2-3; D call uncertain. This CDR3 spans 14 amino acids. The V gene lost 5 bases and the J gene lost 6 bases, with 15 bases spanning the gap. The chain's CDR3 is CASSVPRPTDTQYF. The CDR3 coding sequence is TGTGCCAGCAGTGTCCCCCGACCCACGGATACGCAGTATTTT.

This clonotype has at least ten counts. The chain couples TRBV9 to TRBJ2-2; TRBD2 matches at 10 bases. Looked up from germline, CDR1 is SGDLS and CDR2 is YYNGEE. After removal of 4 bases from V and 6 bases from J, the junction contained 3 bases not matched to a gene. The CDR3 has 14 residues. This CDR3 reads CASSRGTSAGELFF. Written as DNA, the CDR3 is TGTGCCAGCAGCCGAGGGACTAGCGCCGGGGAGCTGTTTTTT.

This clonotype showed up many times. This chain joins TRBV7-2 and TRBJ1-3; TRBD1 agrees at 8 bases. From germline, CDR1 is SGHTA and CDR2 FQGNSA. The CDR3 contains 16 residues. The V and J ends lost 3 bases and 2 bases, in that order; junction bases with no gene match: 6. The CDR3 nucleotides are TGTGCCAGCAGCTTCGCAGGGGGCGAGGCTGGAAACACCATATATTTT. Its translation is CASSFAGGEAGNTIYF.

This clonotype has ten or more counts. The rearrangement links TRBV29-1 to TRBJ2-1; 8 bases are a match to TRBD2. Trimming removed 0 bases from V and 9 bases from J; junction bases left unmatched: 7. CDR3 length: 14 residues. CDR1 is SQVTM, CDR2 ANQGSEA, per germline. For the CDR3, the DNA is TGCAGCGTTGAAGAAGTACGGGGGGGCACTGAGCAGTTCTTC. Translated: CSVEEVRGGTEQFF.

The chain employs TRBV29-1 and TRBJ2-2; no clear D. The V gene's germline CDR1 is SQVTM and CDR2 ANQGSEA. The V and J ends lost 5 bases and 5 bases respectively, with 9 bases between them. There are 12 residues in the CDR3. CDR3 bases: TGCAGCGTTCACAAAGGGACCGGGGAGCTGTTTTTT. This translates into CSVHKGTGELFF.

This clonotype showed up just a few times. CDR3 in DNA: TGCAGTGCAACCCCCCCAGGGGGCGGCTCCTACGAGCAGTACTTC. Translated, it gives CSATPPGGGSYEQYF. This rearrangement joins TRBV20-1 to TRBJ2-7, with TRBD1 matching 8 bases. The CDR3 runs to 15 residues. Germline CDR1 DFQATT, CDR2 SNEGSKA (reference sequence). Trimming cost V 6 bases and J 0 bases; bases outside gene matches: 10.

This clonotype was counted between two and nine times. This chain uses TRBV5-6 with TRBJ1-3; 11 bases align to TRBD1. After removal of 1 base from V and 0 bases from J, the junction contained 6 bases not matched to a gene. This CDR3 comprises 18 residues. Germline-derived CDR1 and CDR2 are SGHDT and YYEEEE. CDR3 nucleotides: TGTGCCAGCAGCTTGAGGACAGGGGGCATCTTCTCTGGAAACACCATATATTTT. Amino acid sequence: CASSLRTGGIFSGNTIYF.

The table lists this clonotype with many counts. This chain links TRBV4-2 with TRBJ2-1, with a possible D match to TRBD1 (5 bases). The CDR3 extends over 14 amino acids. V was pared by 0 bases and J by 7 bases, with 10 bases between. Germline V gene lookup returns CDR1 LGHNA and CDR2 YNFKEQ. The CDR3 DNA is TGTGCCAGCAGCCAAGATAGTGGGGCGAATGAGCAGTTCTTC. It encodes CASSQDSGANEQFF.

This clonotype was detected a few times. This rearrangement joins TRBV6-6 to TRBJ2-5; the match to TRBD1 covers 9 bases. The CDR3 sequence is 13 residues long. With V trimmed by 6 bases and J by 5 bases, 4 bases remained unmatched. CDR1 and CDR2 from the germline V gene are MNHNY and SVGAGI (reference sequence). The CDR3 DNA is TGTGCCAGCAGCCACAGGGGGCAGGAGACCCAGTACTTC. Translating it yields CASSHRGQETQYF.

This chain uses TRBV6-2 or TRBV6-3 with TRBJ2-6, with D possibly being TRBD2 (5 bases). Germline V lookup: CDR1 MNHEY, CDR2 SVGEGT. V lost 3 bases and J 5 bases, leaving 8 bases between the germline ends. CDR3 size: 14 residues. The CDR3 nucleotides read TGTGCCAGCAGTTATACGGGGAGGGCCAACGTCCTGACTTTC. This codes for CASSYTGRANVLTF.

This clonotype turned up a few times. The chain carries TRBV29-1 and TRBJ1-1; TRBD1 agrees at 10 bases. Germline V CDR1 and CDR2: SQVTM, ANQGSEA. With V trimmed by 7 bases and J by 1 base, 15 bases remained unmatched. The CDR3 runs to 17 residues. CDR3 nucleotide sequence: TGCAGCGCCCAAGGGGGGACAGGGGTTTTTCCGAACACTGAAGCTTTCTTT. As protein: CSAQGGTGVFPNTEAFF.

CDR3 DNA: TGTGCCAGTAGTTCCCTTAAAGGGGGTACGCAGTATTTT. Encoded protein: CASSSLKGGTQYF. The rearrangement links TRBV19 to TRBJ2-3; D perhaps matches TRBD1 (6 bases). The ends were cut back, 5 bases at V and 8 bases at J, with 14 bases in the middle. The CDR3 is 13 amino acids. Germline CDR1 is LNHDA and CDR2 is SQIVND (reference sequence).

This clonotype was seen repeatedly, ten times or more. The CDR3 here is CASSLDRGTDTQYF. CDR3 nucleotides: TGTGCCAGCAGCCTAGATAGGGGCACAGATACGCAGTATTTT. The rearrangement joins TRBV12-3 or TRBV12-4 to TRBJ2-3; no clear D gene. The CDR3 is 14 residues long. V dropped 6 bases and J dropped 1 base, with 11 bases sitting between them.

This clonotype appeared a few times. CDR3 sequence (DNA): TGTGCCATCAGTGTGAACCCCGGTGGAGGGACAGGATCTGGCTACACCTTC. This gives the protein CAISVNPGGGTGSGYTF. The rearrangement joins TRBV10-3 to TRBJ1-2; 8 bases are a match to TRBD1. Per germline, CDR1 ENHRY and CDR2 SYGVKD. CDR3 length equals 17 residues. J was trimmed by 7 bases and V by 4 bases; bases with no gene match: 17.